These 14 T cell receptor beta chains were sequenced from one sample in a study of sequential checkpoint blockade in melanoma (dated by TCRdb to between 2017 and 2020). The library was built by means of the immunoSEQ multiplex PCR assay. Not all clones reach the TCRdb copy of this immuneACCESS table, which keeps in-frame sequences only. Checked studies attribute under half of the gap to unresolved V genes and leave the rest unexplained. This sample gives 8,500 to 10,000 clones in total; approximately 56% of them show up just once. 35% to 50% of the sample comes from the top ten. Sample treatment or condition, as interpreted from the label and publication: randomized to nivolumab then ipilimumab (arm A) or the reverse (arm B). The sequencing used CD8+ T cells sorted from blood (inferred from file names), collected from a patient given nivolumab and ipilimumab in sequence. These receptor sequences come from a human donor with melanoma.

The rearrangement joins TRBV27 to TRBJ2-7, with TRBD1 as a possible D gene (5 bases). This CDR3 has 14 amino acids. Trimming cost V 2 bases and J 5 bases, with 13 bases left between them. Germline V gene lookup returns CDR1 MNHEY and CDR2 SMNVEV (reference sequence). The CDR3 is CASSLVTRAHEQYF. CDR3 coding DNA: TGTGCCAGCAGTTTAGTAACCAGGGCCCACGAGCAGTACTTC.

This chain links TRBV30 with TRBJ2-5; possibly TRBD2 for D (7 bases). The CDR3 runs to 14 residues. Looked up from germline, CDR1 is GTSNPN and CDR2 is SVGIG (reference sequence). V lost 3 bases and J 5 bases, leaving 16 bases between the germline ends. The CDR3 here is CAWRPGGGWETQYF. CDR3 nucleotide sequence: TGTGCCTGGAGGCCTGGGGGGGGCTGGGAGACCCAGTACTTC.

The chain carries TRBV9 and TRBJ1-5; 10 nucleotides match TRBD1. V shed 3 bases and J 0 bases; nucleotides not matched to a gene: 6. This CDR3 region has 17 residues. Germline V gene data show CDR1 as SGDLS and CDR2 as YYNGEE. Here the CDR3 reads CASSAGQGLHSNQPQHF. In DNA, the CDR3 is TGTGCCAGCAGCGCGGGACAGGGGCTCCATAGCAATCAGCCCCAGCATTTT.

CDR3: CASSLGVDYEQYF. DNA for the CDR3: TGTGCCAGCAGCTTGGGAGTGGACTACGAGCAGTACTTC. This rearrangement joins TRBV7-6 to TRBJ2-7; D perhaps matches TRBD2 (5 bases). V lost 3 bases, J lost 3 bases, and 9 bases lay in between. Germline lookup yields CDR1 SGHVS and CDR2 FNYEAQ. The CDR3 is 13 amino acids.

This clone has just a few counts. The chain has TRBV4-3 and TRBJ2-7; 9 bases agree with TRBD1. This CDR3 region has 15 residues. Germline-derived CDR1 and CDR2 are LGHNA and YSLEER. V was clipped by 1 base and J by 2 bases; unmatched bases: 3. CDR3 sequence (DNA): TGCGCCAGCAGCCAAGGAGGACAGGGGCCCTACGAGCAGTACTTC. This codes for CASSQGGQGPYEQYF.

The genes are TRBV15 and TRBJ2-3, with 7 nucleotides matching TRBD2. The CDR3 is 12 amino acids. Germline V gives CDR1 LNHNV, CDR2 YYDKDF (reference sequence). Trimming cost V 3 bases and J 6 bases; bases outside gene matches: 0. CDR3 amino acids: CATSRGGDTQYF. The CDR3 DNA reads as TGTGCCACCAGCAGGGGGGGGGATACGCAGTATTTT.

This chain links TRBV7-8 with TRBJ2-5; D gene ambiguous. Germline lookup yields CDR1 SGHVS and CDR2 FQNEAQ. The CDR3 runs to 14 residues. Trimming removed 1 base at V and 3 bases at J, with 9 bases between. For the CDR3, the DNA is TGTGCCAGCAGCTTAGTTACAGCTAAAGAGACCCAGTACTTC. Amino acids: CASSLVTAKETQYF.

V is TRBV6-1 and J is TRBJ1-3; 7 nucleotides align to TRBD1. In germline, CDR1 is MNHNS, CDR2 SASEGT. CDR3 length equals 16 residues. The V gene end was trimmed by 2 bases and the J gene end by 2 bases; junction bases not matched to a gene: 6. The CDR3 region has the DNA TGTGCCAGCAGTGAATACGGCAGGGGGGCTGGAAACACCATATATTTT. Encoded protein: CASSEYGRGAGNTIYF.

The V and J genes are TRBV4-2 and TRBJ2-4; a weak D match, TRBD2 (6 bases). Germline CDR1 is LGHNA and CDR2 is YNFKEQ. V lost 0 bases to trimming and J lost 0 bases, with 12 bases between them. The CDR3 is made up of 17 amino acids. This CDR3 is CASSQELLGLAKNIQYF. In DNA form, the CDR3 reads TGTGCCAGCAGCCAAGAACTGTTGGGACTAGCCAAAAACATTCAGTACTTC.

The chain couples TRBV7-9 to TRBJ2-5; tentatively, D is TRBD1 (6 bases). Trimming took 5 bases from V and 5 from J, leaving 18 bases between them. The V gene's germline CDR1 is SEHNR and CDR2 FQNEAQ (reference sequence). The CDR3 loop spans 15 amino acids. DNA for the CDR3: TGTGCCAGCAGCAAAGGACAGTATGTGTTGGAGACCCAGTACTTC. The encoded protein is CASSKGQYVLETQYF.

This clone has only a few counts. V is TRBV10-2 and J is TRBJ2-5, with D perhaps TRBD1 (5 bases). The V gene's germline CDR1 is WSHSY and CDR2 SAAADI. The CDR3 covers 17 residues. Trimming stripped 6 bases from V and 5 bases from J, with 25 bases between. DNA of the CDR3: TGCGCCAGCAGGCAGACGAGAACAGGACCGGGTCGGGAGACCCAGTACTTC. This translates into CASRQTRTGPGRETQYF.

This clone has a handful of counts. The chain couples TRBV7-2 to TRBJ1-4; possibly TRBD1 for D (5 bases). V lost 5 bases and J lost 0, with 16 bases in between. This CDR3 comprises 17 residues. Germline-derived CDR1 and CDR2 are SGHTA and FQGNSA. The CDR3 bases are TGTGCCAGCAGCATGAGTCCCAGGGCTGCAACTAATGAAAAACTGTTTTTT. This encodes CASSMSPRAATNEKLFF.

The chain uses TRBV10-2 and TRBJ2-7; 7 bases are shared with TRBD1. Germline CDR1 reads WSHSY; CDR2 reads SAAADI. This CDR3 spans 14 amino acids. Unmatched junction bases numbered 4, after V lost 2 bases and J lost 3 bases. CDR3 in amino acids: CASSEGDRGYEQYF. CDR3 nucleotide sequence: TGCGCCAGCAGTGAGGGGGACAGAGGCTACGAGCAGTACTTC.

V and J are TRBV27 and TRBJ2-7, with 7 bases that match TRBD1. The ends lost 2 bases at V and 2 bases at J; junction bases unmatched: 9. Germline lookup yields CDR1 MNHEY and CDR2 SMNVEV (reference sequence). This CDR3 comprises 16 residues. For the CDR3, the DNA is TGTGCCAGCAGTTTAGGCCCCCCCGGGACAGCCTACGAGCAGTACTTC. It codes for CASSLGPPGTAYEQYF.